This TCR beta chain comes out of a study of blood T cell repertoires in COVID-19. Study-level background: Acute and convalescent COVID-19 samples came from the United States, Italy and Spain. Sample material is recorded as cDNA or gDNA derived from T cells, B-cell-depleted T cells, or PBMCs.

In germline, CDR1 is LNHDA, CDR2 SQIVND (reference sequence). The CDR3 length is 16 residues. The J segment lost 2 bases and the V segment lost 4 bases, leaving 6 bases of the junction unmatched. Authors' analysis steps: Researchers report that nucleated cell counts were estimated from reference gene primer amplification. Sequenced by immunoSEQ multiplex PCR; TCRdb stores in-frame clones only, minus some. V, J and clone size are taken as reported in that table, and D and trimming were inferred from the DNA itself. The table records approximately 180,000 clones, around 85% of them present only once. This chain joins TRBV19 and TRBJ1-5, with 9 bases identical to TRBD1. Sequencing was done on a sample of peripheral blood. This TCR derives from a woman at least 80 years old with acute or convalescent COVID-19. The CDR3 DNA is TGTGCCAGTAGTAGCGGACAGGGGTTCGGCAATCAGCCCCAGCATTTT. Protein product: CASSSGQGFGNQPQHF.